The 32 T cell receptor beta chains in this list originate from one sample, sequenced in a study of TIL therapy for anti-PD-1-resistant metastatic lung cancer. Sequencing used immunoSEQ v3. Clones were read by immunoSEQ multiplex PCR, and TCRdb kept only the in-frame ones, dropping some. The sample lists approximately 97,000 clones, roughly 65% occurring once. The sample's time point: pre-treatment sample, taken before nivolumab and TIL therapy. Most excised metastases sampled were pleural nodules or supraclavicular lymph nodes. The material was tumor tissue, obtained at baseline. The origin of the receptors is a person aged 25 to 85 with non-small cell lung cancer.

This clone was found once. The chain is built from TRBV28 and TRBJ2-4; 7 nucleotides match TRBD2. After removal of 3 bases from V and 8 bases from J, the junction contained 7 bases not matched to a gene. Germline CDR1 and CDR2: MDHEN and SYDVKM. The CDR3 sequence is 14 residues long. The CDR3 is CASSLGGSTDIQYF. In DNA, the CDR3 is TGTGCCAGCAGTTTGGGCGGGAGTACGGACATTCAGTACTTC.

This clone was detected only a few times. The CDR3 nucleotides read TGTGCCACCAGTGTCCCAAGGACTAGCGGGTGGAATGAGCAGTTCTTC. Translation gives CATSVPRTSGWNEQFF. The genes are TRBV24-1 and TRBJ2-1; TRBD2 matches at 11 bases. In germline, CDR1 is KGHDR, CDR2 SFDVKD. The CDR3 extends over 16 amino acids. J gave up 7 bases and V 5 bases, and 9 bases lay outside the gene matches.

The V call is TRBV5-6, the J call TRBJ2-1; TRBD2 might be the D (6 bases). This CDR3 has 15 amino acids. With 5 bases removed from V and 5 bases from J, the gap between germline ends came to 17 bases. The germline V gene encodes CDR1 SGHDT and CDR2 YYEEEE. CDR3 loop: CASSLTGGGHNEQFF. CDR3 coding DNA: TGTGCCAGCAGTTTAACCGGGGGAGGCCACAATGAGCAGTTCTTC.

The chain joins TRBV18 to TRBJ2-7; maybe TRBD1 (5 bases). Germline CDR1 is KGHSH and CDR2 is LQKENI. The CDR3 covers 14 residues. With 4 bases removed from V and 2 bases from J, the gap between germline ends came to 12 bases. In nucleotides, the CDR3 is TGTGCCAGCTCACTCGACAGAATCGCCTACGAGCAGTACTTC. Protein sequence: CASSLDRIAYEQYF.

The chain joins TRBV6-6 to TRBJ2-1, with TRBD2 matching 7 bases. Germline V CDR1 and CDR2: MNHNY, SVGAGI (reference sequence). The CDR3 contains 15 residues. V lost 7 bases and J lost 5; bases outside the gene matches: 11. CDR3 nucleotide sequence: TGTGCCAGCAAGATACTAGCGTCCTACCACAATGAGCAGTTCTTC. Amino acid sequence: CASKILASYHNEQFF.

This clone showed up just a few times. V is TRBV27 and J is TRBJ2-1; 10 bases align to TRBD2. V gave up 10 bases and J gave up 7 bases; unmatched junction bases: 19. CDR3 length: 17 residues. Germline V gene sequence: CDR1 MNHEY, CDR2 SMNVEV (reference sequence). CDR3 residues: CATGTESLAGVKNEQFF. CDR3 coding DNA: TGTGCCACCGGCACCGAATCTCTAGCGGGGGTTAAAAATGAGCAGTTCTTC.

The chain is built from TRBV7-2 and TRBJ2-2; unclear D gene. Germline V gene sequence: CDR1 SGHTA, CDR2 FQGNSA. The V and J ends lost 1 base and 1 base respectively, with 7 bases between them. The CDR3 covers 15 residues. The CDR3 DNA reads as TGTGCCAGCAGCTTAGAATGGGGGAACACCGGGGAGCTGTTTTTT. Protein sequence: CASSLEWGNTGELFF.

The V and J genes are TRBV27 and TRBJ1-2; TRBD1 matches at 7 bases. V trimming: 4 bases; J trimming: 0 bases; junction bases outside the gene matches: 8. CDR3 length: 16 residues. Germline lookup yields CDR1 MNHEY and CDR2 SMNVEV (reference sequence). CDR3 sequence (DNA): TGTGCCAGCAGTTCAACCCCGGGACAGACTAACTATGGCTACACCTTC. Translation gives CASSSTPGQTNYGYTF.

This clone appeared a single time. The chain has TRBV27 and TRBJ2-2; 7 bases line up with TRBD2. Germline V gene sequence: CDR1 MNHEY, CDR2 SMNVEV (reference sequence). The CDR3 is 16 amino acids. Losses at the gene ends were 2 bases for V and 1 base for J; bases not matched to a gene: 4. The CDR3 loop is CASSLMRGRNTGELFF. The CDR3 region has the DNA TGTGCCAGCAGTTTAATGCGCGGGAGGAACACCGGGGAGCTGTTTTTT.

The V call is TRBV21-1, the J call TRBJ1-6. TRBV21-1 constitutes a pseudogene. The CDR3 totals 18 residues. The CDR3 DNA reads TGTGCCAGCAGCCCTATCTTATTTGGCAGCTCCTATAATTCACCCCTCCACTTT. Residues: CASSPILFGSSYNSPLHF.

In its sample, this clone was seen once. V is TRBV18 and J is TRBJ1-1, with D maybe TRBD1 (5 bases). Germline CDR1 is KGHSH and CDR2 is LQKENI. Trimming pared 0 bases from V and 1 base from J, leaving 12 bases between. This CDR3 is built from 16 residues. CDR3 in DNA: TGTGCCAGCTCACCACCCGGGGCGGGGGAGAACACTGAAGCTTTCTTT. This codes for CASSPPGAGENTEAFF.

The rearrangement links TRBV27 to TRBJ1-5; possible D gene TRBD1, 6 bases. Per germline, CDR1 MNHEY and CDR2 SMNVEV (reference sequence). V was clipped by 3 bases and J by 4 bases, with 19 bases between them. This CDR3 has 17 amino acids. The CDR3 spells CASSFLPVGGLNQPQHF. The CDR3 DNA follows: TGTGCCAGCAGTTTCCTACCCGTAGGGGGTTTAAATCAGCCCCAGCATTTT.

CDR3 coding DNA: TGTGCCAGCAGCTTTGACAGCATAGAAAAACTGTTTTTT. Translating gives CASSFDSIEKLFF. J is TRBJ1-4 and V is TRBV7-9; a weak D match, TRBD1 (5 bases). Germline-derived CDR1 and CDR2 are SEHNR and FQNEAQ (reference sequence). Trimming shortened V by 3 bases and J by 8 bases, and 10 bases separated the two germline ends. This CDR3 spans 13 amino acids.

The rearrangement joins TRBV20-1 to TRBJ2-7; the D gene could be TRBD1 or TRBD2 (6 bases each). This CDR3 contains 14 residues. Per the germline V gene, CDR1 is DFQATT and CDR2 is SNEGSKA (reference sequence). Trimming removed 3 bases from V and 3 bases from J, with 15 bases in between. The CDR3 loop reads CSASRGADNYEQYF. The CDR3 coding sequence is TGCAGTGCTAGTAGGGGGGCCGATAACTACGAGCAGTACTTC.

The rearrangement links TRBV6-5 to TRBJ2-7; 7 bases are shared with TRBD1. The CDR3 has 13 residues. The ends lost 6 bases at V and 3 bases at J; junction bases unmatched: 5. Germline V gene sequence: CDR1 MNHEY, CDR2 SVGAGI. As DNA, the CDR3 is TGTGCCAGCAGCCAGACAGGGCTCTACGAGCAGTACTTC. Translating gives CASSQTGLYEQYF.

In this sample, this clone turned up a few times. The chain combines TRBV7-8 with TRBJ1-5; tentative D call: TRBD1 (6 bases). Per the germline V gene, CDR1 is SGHVS and CDR2 is FQNEAQ. Trimming took off 5 bases at V and 1 base at J, with 12 bases between the two ends. This CDR3 contains 15 residues. CDR3 nucleotide sequence: TGTGCCAGCAGCCCCGTAGACAGGAGCAATCAGCCCCAGCATTTT. Its protein is CASSPVDRSNQPQHF. The full variable domain, completed using reference TRBV7-8 and TRBJ1-5, is GAGVSQSPRYKVAKRGQDVALRCDPISGHVSLFWYQQALGQGPEFLTYFQNEAQLDKSGLPSDRFFAERPEGSVSTLKIQRTQQEDSAVYLCASSPVDRSNQPQHFGDGTRLSIL.

This clone was found many times. The chain employs TRBV2 and TRBJ1-5; D may be TRBD1 (5 bases). The CDR3 contains 13 residues. V dropped 7 bases and J dropped 2 bases, with 9 bases sitting between them. CDR1 is SNHLY, CDR2 FYNNEI, per germline. DNA of the CDR3: TGTGCCAGCACTTTGACAGGCAATCAGCCCCAGCATTTT. As protein: CASTLTGNQPQHF.

The CDR3 coding sequence is TGCAGCGTTGGCCAAGAGACCCAGTACTTC. This encodes CSVGQETQYF. The rearrangement links TRBV29-1 to TRBJ2-5, with D unresolved. The CDR3 is 10 residues long. Germline V gene data show CDR1 as SQVTM and CDR2 as ANQGSEA. The germline V and J ends were trimmed by 4 bases and 1 base, with 1 base remaining between them.

The CDR3 DNA sequence: TGCGCCAGCAGCTGGGAGCCCCTGGGGGGCTCTGGAAACACCATATATTTT. It is translated as CASSWEPLGGSGNTIYF. The J gene is TRBJ1-3, the V gene TRBV5-1; the D gene is possibly TRBD1 (5 bases). The CDR3 runs to 17 residues. V was pared by 3 bases and J by 0 bases, with 16 bases between. The germline CDR1 and CDR2 sequences are SGHRS and YFSETQ.

The chain combines TRBV4-1 with TRBJ2-7; TRBD2 matches at 8 bases. The junction had 6 bases not matched to a gene; V was cut back by 0 bases and J by 5 bases. The CDR3 is made up of 15 amino acids. Germline CDR1 is MGHRA and CDR2 is YSYEKL. The chain's CDR3 is CASSQELAGRHEQYF. In nucleotides, the CDR3 is TGCGCCAGCAGCCAAGAATTAGCGGGACGTCACGAGCAGTACTTC.

This rearrangement joins TRBV5-1 to TRBJ2-1; tentatively, D is TRBD2 (5 bases). Deletions cut 5 bases from V and 7 bases from J, with 19 bases between. The CDR3 has 15 residues. Germline assignment: CDR1 SGHRS and CDR2 YFSETQ. The CDR3 loop reads CASSLAIRDLNEQFF. The CDR3 DNA sequence: TGCGCCAGCAGTCTCGCGATTCGGGATCTGAATGAGCAGTTCTTC.

This chain links TRBV27 with TRBJ2-1; unclear D gene. With 3 bases removed from V and 5 bases from J, the gap between germline ends came to 23 bases. The CDR3 has 18 residues. Germline CDR1 is MNHEY and CDR2 is SMNVEV (reference sequence). CDR3 nucleotide sequence: TGTGCCAGCAGTTTTTGGCCTAGAAACGACTGGATAAACAATGAGCAGTTCTTC. Translation gives CASSFWPRNDWINNEQFF.

This clone was found once. The CDR3 loop is CAWAPQLSLSGYTF. The CDR3 DNA reads as TGTGCCTGGGCTCCTCAACTATCTCTTAGCGGCTACACCTTC. The V call is TRBV30, the J call TRBJ1-2; D ambiguous. The CDR3 loop spans 14 amino acids. From germline, CDR1 is GTSNPN and CDR2 SVGIG (reference sequence). V lost 5 bases and J 8 bases, leaving 21 bases between the germline ends.

The gene calls are TRBV11-2 and TRBJ1-1; no clear D. Per germline, CDR1 SGHAT and CDR2 FQNNGV. The CDR3 has 14 residues. V was pared by 1 base and J by 10 bases, with 16 bases between. CDR3 loop: CASSLGGMGMGAFF. The CDR3 nucleotides are TGTGCCAGCAGCTTAGGGGGTATGGGTATGGGAGCTTTCTTT.

The V and J genes are TRBV7-9 and TRBJ2-5; 10 bases match TRBD2. Germline V gene sequence: CDR1 SEHNR, CDR2 FQNEAQ (reference sequence). This CDR3 comprises 16 residues. V dropped 4 bases and J dropped 5; count of bases not matched to a gene: 10. The DNA of the CDR3 is TGTGCCAGCAGCTCGCCCCTAGCGGGGGACCGGGAGACCCAGTACTTC. This gives the protein CASSSPLAGDRETQYF.

This clone was counted between two and nine times. CDR3 sequence: CSAEAANTGELFF. As DNA, the CDR3 is TGCAGCGCCGAAGCGGCGAACACCGGGGAGCTGTTTTTT. This chain uses TRBV29-1 with TRBJ2-2; D might be TRBD2 (5 bases). The germline CDR1 and CDR2 sequences are SQVTM and ANQGSEA. The V gene lost 7 bases and the J gene lost 0 bases, with 9 bases spanning the gap. The CDR3 has 13 residues.

CDR3 in amino acids: CASSLRGGVTDTQYF. CDR3 DNA: TGTGCCAGCAGCCTCCGAGGAGGGGTCACAGATACGCAGTATTTT. The chain carries TRBV6-6 and TRBJ2-3; possibly TRBD2 for D (6 bases). Trimming took 6 bases from V and 2 from J, leaving 15 bases between them. The CDR3 has 15 residues. Germline assignment: CDR1 MNHNY and CDR2 SVGAGI (reference sequence).

The rearrangement joins TRBV7-8 to TRBJ1-1; no clear D. The germline gives CDR1 SGHVS, CDR2 FQNEAQ. There are 16 residues in the CDR3. The V end was cut by 2 bases, the J end by 2 bases, with 15 bases between. The CDR3 reads CASSLRWSGTNTEAFF. CDR3 in DNA: TGTGCCAGCAGCTTACGGTGGTCGGGAACTAACACTGAAGCTTTCTTT.

V and J are TRBV11-2 and TRBJ1-3; no clear D. Germline CDR1 is SGHAT and CDR2 is FQNNGV. The CDR3 has 16 amino acids. Deletions cut 3 bases from V and 2 bases from J, with 14 bases between. The DNA of the CDR3 is TGTGCCAGCAGCTTGGGCTCCGCAGTTACTGGAAACACCATATATTTT. This codes for CASSLGSAVTGNTIYF.

This chain connects TRBV18 to TRBJ2-7; maybe TRBD1 (5 bases). Trimming removed 3 bases at V and 3 bases at J, with 12 bases between. CDR3 size: 14 residues. Germline V gene sequence: CDR1 KGHSH, CDR2 LQKENI. CDR3 in DNA: TGTGCCAGCTCACCGGGCAGGACACACTACGAGCAGTACTTC. Encoded protein: CASSPGRTHYEQYF.

J is TRBJ2-6 and V is TRBV5-8, with 9 bases that match TRBD1. Germline V gene lookup returns CDR1 SGHTS and CDR2 YDEGEE. V lost 0 bases to trimming and J lost 2 bases; unmatched junction nucleotides: 6. The CDR3 runs to 18 residues. As DNA, the CDR3 is TGTGCCAGCAGCTTGGTGGGACAGGGCCACCCTGGGGCCAACGTCCTGACTTTC. It specifies CASSLVGQGHPGANVLTF.

The chain combines TRBV28 with TRBJ1-3; 8 nucleotides match TRBD1. This CDR3 has 17 residues. V lost 5 bases and J lost 0; bases outside the gene matches: 9. In germline, CDR1 is MDHEN, CDR2 SYDVKM. CDR3 in DNA: TGTGCCAGCAGTCTCCGGGACAGGCGATACTCTGGAAACACCATATATTTT. It encodes CASSLRDRRYSGNTIYF.